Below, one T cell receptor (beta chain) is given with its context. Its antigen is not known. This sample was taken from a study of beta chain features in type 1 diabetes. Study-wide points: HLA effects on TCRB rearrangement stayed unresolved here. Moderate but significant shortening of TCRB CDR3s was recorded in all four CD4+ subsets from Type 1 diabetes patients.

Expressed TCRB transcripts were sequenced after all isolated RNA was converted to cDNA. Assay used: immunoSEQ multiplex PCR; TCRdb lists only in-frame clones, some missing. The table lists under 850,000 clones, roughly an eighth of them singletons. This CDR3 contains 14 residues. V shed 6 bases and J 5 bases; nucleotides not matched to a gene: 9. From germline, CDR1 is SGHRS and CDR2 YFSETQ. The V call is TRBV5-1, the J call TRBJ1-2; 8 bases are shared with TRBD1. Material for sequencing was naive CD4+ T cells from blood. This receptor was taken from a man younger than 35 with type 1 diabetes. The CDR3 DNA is TGCGCCAGCACCCCTCAGGGGGCTGGGTATGGCTACACCTTC. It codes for CASTPQGAGYGYTF. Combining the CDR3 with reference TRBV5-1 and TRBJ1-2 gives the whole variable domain KAGVTQTPRYLIKTRGQQVTLSCSPISGHRSVSWYQQTPGQGLQFLFEYFSETQRNKGNFPGRFSGRQFSNSRSEMNVSTLELGDSALYLCASTPQGAGYGYTFGSGTRLTVV.